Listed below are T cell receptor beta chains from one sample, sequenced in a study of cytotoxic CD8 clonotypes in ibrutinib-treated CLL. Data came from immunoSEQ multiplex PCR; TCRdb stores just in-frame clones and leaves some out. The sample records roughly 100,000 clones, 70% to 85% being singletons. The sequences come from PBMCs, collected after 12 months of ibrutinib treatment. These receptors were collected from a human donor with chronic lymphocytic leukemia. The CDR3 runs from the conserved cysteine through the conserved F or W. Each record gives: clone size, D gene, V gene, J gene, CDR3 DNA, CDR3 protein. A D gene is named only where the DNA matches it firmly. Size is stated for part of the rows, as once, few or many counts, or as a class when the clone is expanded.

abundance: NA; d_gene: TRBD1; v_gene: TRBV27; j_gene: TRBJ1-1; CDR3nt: TGTGCCAGCCCCTTTTTAAGGGGGCAGTCACAATCGGTCACTGAAGCTTTCTTT; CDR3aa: CASPFLRGQSQSVTEAFF
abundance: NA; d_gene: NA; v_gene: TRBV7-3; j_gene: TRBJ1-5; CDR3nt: TGTGCCAGCAGTTCATCCCCTAGTCAGCCCCAGCATTTT; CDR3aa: CASSSSPSQPQHF
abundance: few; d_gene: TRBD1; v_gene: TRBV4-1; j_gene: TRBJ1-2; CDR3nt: TGCGCCAGCAGCCCACAGGGGGGGATCTATGGCTACACCTTC; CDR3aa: CASSPQGGIYGYTF
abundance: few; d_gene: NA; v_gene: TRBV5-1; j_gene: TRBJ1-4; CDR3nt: TGCGCCAGCAGACCCGGCGGTAATGAAAAACTGTTTTTT; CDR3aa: CASRPGGNEKLFF
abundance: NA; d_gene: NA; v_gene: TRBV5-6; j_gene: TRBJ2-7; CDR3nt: TGTGCCAGCAGCTTTGGGCAGGGGAGGTATGGCGAGCAGTACTTC; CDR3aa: CASSFGQGRYGEQYF
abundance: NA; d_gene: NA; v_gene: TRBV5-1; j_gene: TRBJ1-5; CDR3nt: TGCGCCAGCAGCTTTGATGGGGGGCAGCCCCAGCATTTT; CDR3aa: CASSFDGGQPQHF
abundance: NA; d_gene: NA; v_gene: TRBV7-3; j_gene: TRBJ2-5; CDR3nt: TGTGCCAGCAGCTTAAGCGGAGGGGAAGAGACCCAGTACTTC; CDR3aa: CASSLSGGEETQYF
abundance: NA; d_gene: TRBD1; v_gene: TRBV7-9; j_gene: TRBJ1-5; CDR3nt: TGTGCCAGCAGCCCCGGACAGGGGACAAATCAGCCCCAGCATTTT; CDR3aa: CASSPGQGTNQPQHF
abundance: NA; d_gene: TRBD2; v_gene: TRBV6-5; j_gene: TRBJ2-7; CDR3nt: TGTGCCAGCATTCTACAGCGGGGGAGCTCCTACGAGCAGTACTTC; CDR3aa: CASILQRGSSYEQYF
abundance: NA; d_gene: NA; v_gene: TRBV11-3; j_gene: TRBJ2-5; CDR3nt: TGTGCCAGCAGCTTATCCCAGGGTTTGGGGGAGACCCAGTACTTC; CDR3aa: CASSLSQGLGETQYF
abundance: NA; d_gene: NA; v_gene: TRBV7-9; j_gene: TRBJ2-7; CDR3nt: TGTGCCAGCAGCTCCCCTAACAGGGACGGGTACGAGCAGTACTTC; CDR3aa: CASSSPNRDGYEQYF
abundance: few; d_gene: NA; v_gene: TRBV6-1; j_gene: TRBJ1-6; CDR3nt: TGTGCCAGCAGTCCCCGGCCGTGGGGTAATTCACCCCTCCACTTT; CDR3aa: CASSPRPWGNSPLHF
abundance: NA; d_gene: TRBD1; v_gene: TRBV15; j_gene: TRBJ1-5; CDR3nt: TGTGCCACCAGCAGAGGACAGGGGGCTTCGAGCAATCAGCCCCAGCATTTT; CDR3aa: CATSRGQGASSNQPQHF
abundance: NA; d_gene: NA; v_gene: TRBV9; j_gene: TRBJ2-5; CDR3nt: TGTGCCAGCAGCCCTAGAGAGGAGACCCAGTACTTC; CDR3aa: CASSPREETQYF
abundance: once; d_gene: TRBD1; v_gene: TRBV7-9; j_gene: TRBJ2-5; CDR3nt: TGTGCCAGCAGCCCCCCGACAGGGGGGAATTACCGCCAAGAGACCCAGTACTTC; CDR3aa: CASSPPTGGNYRQETQYF
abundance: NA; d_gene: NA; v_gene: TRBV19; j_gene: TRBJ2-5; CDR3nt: TGTGCCAGTAGTATCGGTGGGGCAGGGAAGAAGACCCAGTACTTC; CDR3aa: CASSIGGAGKKTQYF
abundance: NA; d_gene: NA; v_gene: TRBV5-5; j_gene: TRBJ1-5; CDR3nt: TGTGCCAGCAGCCGCGAGACAGGCAGTCAGCCCCAGCATTTT; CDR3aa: CASSRETGSQPQHF
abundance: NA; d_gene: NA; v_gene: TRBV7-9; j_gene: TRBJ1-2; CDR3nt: TGTGCCAGCAGCGTAGTACAGGGAAACTATGGCTACACCTTC; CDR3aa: CASSVVQGNYGYTF
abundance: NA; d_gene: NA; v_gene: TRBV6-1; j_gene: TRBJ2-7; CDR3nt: TGTGCCAGCAGTGACAAGTACGAGCAGTACTTC; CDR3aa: CASSDKYEQYF
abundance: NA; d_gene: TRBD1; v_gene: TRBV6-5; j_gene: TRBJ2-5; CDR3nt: TGTGCCAGCAGTTCCGGGACAGGTGGGATTGTGACCCAGTACTTC; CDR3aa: CASSSGTGGIVTQYF
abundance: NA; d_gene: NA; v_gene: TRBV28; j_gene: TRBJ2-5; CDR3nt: TGTGCCAGCAGTTTAGGGACGCAGTGGGAGACCCAGTACTTC; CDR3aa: CASSLGTQWETQYF
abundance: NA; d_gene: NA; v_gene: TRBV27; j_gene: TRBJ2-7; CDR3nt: TGTGCCAGCCTCCCCGACGAGCAGTACTTC; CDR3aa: CASLPDEQYF
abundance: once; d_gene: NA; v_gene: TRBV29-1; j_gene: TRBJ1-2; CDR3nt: TGCAGCGTTCCCGGGCCCTTCGGGGGCTACACCTTC; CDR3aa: CSVPGPFGGYTF
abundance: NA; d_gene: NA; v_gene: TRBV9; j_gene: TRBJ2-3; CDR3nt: TGTGCCAGCAGCCCTCGGGGGGCGAGAGATACGCAGTATTTT; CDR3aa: CASSPRGARDTQYF
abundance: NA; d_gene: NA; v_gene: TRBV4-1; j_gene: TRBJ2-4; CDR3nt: TGCGCCAGCAGCCAAGAGGGGGGTAATGCCAAAAACATTCAGTACTTC; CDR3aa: CASSQEGGNAKNIQYF
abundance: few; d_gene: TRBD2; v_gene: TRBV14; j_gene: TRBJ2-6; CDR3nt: TGTGCCAGCAGCCAAACTAGCGCTGGGGCCAACGTCCTGACTTTC; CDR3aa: CASSQTSAGANVLTF
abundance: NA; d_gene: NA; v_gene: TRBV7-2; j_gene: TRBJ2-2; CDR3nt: TGTGCCAGCAGCCTCTCGAGGGGCACCGGGGAGCTGTTTTTT; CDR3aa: CASSLSRGTGELFF
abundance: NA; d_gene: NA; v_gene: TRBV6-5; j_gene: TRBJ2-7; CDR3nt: TGTGCCAGCAGCCGGGGGGCCCCGTCCTACGAGCAGTACTTC; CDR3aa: CASSRGAPSYEQYF
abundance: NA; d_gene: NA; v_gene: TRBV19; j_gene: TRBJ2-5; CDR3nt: TGTGCCAGTAGTATATCAGGCGAGACCCAGTACTTC; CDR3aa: CASSISGETQYF
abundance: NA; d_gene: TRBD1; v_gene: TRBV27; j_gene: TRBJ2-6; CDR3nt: TGTGCCAGCAGTAGGACCGGGACAGGGAACTCTGGGGCCAACGTCCTGACTTTC; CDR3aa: CASSRTGTGNSGANVLTF
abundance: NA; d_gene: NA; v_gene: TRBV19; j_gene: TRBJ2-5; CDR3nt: TGTGCCAGTAGTAACGCAGGGGCGGGGGAGACCCAGTACTTC; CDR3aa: CASSNAGAGETQYF
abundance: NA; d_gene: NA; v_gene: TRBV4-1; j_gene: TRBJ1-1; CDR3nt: TGCGCCAGCAGCCACCCCCTTGGGGGCACTGAAGCTTTCTTT; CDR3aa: CASSHPLGGTEAFF
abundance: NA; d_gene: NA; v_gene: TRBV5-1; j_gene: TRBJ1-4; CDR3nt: TGCGCCAGCAGTTCGCGGTCCTTTAATGAAAAACTGTTTTTT; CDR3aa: CASSSRSFNEKLFF
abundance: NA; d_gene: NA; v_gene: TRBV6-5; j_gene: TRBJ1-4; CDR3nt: TGTGCCAGCAGTTACTTAGGGGGGACTAATGAAAAACTGTTTTTT; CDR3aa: CASSYLGGTNEKLFF
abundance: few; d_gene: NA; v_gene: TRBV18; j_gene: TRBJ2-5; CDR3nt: TGTGCCAGCTTCAGAACCGGTGGAGAGACCCAGTACTTC; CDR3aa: CASFRTGGETQYF
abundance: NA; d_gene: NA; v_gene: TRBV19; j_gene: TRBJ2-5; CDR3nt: TGTGCCAGTAACAGTCGGGGCGCCGGGGAGACCCAGTACTTC; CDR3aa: CASNSRGAGETQYF
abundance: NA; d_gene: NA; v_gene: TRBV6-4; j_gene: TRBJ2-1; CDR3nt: TGTGCCAGCAGTGACTCGACCTACGGCAATGAGCAGTTCTTC; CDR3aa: CASSDSTYGNEQFF
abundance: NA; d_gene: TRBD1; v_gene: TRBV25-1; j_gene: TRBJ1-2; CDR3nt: TGTGCCAGCAGTGAGCAGGGGGCTAATTATGGCTACACCTTC; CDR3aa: CASSEQGANYGYTF
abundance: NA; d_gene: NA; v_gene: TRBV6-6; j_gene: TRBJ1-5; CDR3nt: TGTGCCAGTCAGATACTCTGGGGGCAGCCCCAGCATTTT; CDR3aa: CASQILWGQPQHF
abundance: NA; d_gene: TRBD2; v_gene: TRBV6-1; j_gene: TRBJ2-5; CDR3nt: TGTGCCAGCAGTTCGGTGGGCAGGGAGGGGACCCAGTACTTC; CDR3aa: CASSSVGREGTQYF
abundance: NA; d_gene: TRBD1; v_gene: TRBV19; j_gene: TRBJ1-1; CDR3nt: TGTGCCAGTTCAACGGGACAGAAGGCTCTTTTCTTT; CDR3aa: CASSTGQKALFF
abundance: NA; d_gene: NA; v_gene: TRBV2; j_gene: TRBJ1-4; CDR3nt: TGTGCCAGCTTACAGGTGATCTATGAAAAACTGTTTTTT; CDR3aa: CASLQVIYEKLFF